This passage covers 5 T cell receptor beta chains from one sample sequenced in a study of tumor-infiltrating lymphocytes in primary liver carcinoma. The researchers produced TCR beta cDNA from around 500 ng total RNA with a constant-region primer. Three rounds of nested multiplex PCR with slightly modified ARM-PCR produced TCR beta libraries. Running 10 cycles apiece, the first two PCR rounds relied on TRBV1-TRBV30 forward primers together with a C-beta reverse primer. Each CDR3 protein gets one entry after TCRdb re-called the multiplex PCR reads with MiXCR. The sample gives under 200,000 distinct CDR3 sequences, just under 85% of which show up once; over 15% is in the top ten. RNA and DNA were co-extracted from about 20-30 mg of unsorted bulk tissue. The sequencing input was tumor tissue from primary liver carcinoma. The origin of the receptors is a man aged 35-49 years with primary liver carcinoma and hepatitis B virus infection.

As to this clonotype: A read error may account for a junction end that differs from germline. The chain has TRBV6-2 or TRBV6-3 and TRBJ1-2; D remains ambiguous. From germline, CDR1 is MNHEY and CDR2 SVGEGT. The CDR3 has 14 residues. CDR3 DNA sequence: TGTGCAAGCAGTAACTCCTCGGTAAAGTATGGCTACACCTTC. This gives the protein CASSNSSVKYGYTF.

On this clonotype itself: One end of the junction does not line up with germline, which may come from a read error. V and J are TRBV6-6 and TRBJ2-1; a possible D gene is TRBD2 (6 bases). The CDR3 covers 15 residues. The V gene's germline CDR1 is MNHNY and CDR2 SVGAGI (reference sequence). CDR3: CASSNAGTVNNVQFF. The CDR3 nucleotides are TGTGCCAGCAGTAATGCCGGGACTGTTAACAATGTGCAGTTCTTC.

Remarks on this clonotype: An end of the junction does not agree with germline; a read error may underlie this. The rearrangement joins TRBV5-4 to TRBJ2-1; either TRBD1 or TRBD2 may supply D (5 bases each). Germline CDR1 SGHNT, CDR2 YYREEE (reference sequence). The CDR3 is 14 residues long. The CDR3 loop reads CAISSSGTYNEQFF. The CDR3, as DNA: TGTGCCATCAGCTCCTCTGGGACCTACAATGAGCAGTTTTTC.

V is TRBV5-5 and J is TRBJ2-2, with D possibly TRBD2 on 6 matching bases. The V gene lost 0 bases and the J gene lost 16 bases, with 19 bases spanning the gap. The CDR3 spans 14 residues. Germline lookup yields CDR1 SGHKS and CDR2 YYEKEE (reference sequence). As DNA, the CDR3 is TGTGCCAGCAGCTTGGGCGGATGGGGCGGGGAACCGTTTTTT. Translating it yields CASSLGGWGGEPFF.

This sequence joins TRBV29-1 and TRBJ2-1, with TRBD2 matching 13 bases. This CDR3 has 13 residues. CDR1 is SQVTM, CDR2 ANQGSEA, per germline. For the CDR3, the DNA is TGCAACGGGACTAGCGGGAAACTCTATGTGCAGTTCTTC. Translation gives CNGTSGKLYVQFF.